Reported below is one T cell receptor beta chain. Its antigen is not yet known. No much larger clonotype is one base removed from it; base qualities were not supplied. The sample originates from a study of control samples from healthy donors and cancer patients (dated by TCRdb to 2020 to 2022). The method was the immunoSEQ multiplex PCR assay. In its TCRdb copy, this immuneACCESS table keeps in-frame sequences only and misses some clones. Where compared with another copy, unresolved V genes explain less than half of these, and the others have no known cause. This sample lists approximately 120,000 clones; around 89% were detected once. Clones ranked in the top ten supply 15% to 20% of the sample. The sequencing input was blood. This receptor was obtained from a woman between 50 and 59 years old in good health.

The DNA is TGTGCCACGCCCCACAGGGGGATAGTTTACGAGCAGTACTTC. It translates as CATPHRGIVYEQYF. The chain uses TRBV3-1 (or the pseudogene TRBV3-2) and TRBJ2-7, and TRBD1 aligns with 8 junction nucleotides. CDR1 and CDR2 (LGHDT, YNNKEL) derive from the germline V gene (reference sequence). The germline V and J ends show losses of 10 bases and 4 bases respectively, and no gene match explains 12 bases of the junction. The CDR3, cysteine through phenylalanine, is 14 amino acids long. The kept DNA is CDR3 alone, 42 bases in frame from the first base.